Listed below are T cell receptor beta chains from one sample, sequenced in a study of T cells in Graves' hyperthyroidism and ophthalmopathy. In TCRdb, the multiplex PCR reads were re-called with MiXCR into one record per CDR3 protein. The sample has hundreds of thousands of distinct CDR3 sequences; over 15% are singletons. The sample consisted of blood. These receptor sequences come from a woman in her sixties with Graves' ophthalmopathy. The CDR3 runs from the conserved cysteine through the conserved F or W. Each record gives: D gene, V gene, clone size, J gene, CDR3 DNA, CDR3 protein. D genes are given only for firm matches. Clone size appears in some rows only: once, few, many, or a class for an expanded clone.

>NA|TRBV6-1|many|TRBJ1-6
TGTGCCACCTTACAGAGCTCCTATAATTCACCCCTCCACTTT
CATLQSSYNSPLHF
>NA|TRBV7-2|many|TRBJ2-7
TGTGCCAGCAGCTCCGACAGCTTTAACTACGAGCAGTACTTC
CASSSDSFNYEQYF
>TRBD2|TRBV7-2|many|TRBJ2-3
TGTGCCAGCAGCTTAAGCGGGAGTGGAACAGATACGCAGTATTTT
CASSLSGSGTDTQYF
>TRBD2|TRBV20-1|NA|TRBJ2-5
TGCAGTGCTAAGCGGGGGGGCCCAAACCAAGAGACCCAGTACTTC
CSAKRGGPNQETQYF
>TRBD2|TRBV12-3/TRBV12-4|NA|TRBJ2-1
TGTGCCAGCAGTTTCACTAGCGGAGGGAACAATGAGCAGTTCTTC
CASSFTSGGNNEQFF
>NA|TRBV7-2|NA|TRBJ1-6
TGTGCCAGCAGCTTCGGCACGGGACCCTCCTATAATTCACCCCTCCACTTT
CASSFGTGPSYNSPLHF
>TRBD1|TRBV4-2|many|TRBJ1-1
TGTGCCAGCAGCCCTGAAACAGGGGGCACTGAAGCTTTCTTT
CASSPETGGTEAFF
>TRBD1|TRBV7-8|few|TRBJ1-4
TGTGCCAGCAGCTTAGAGACAGGGTTCGGTGAAAAACTGTTTTTT
CASSLETGFGEKLFF
>NA|TRBV3-2|many|TRBJ2-3
TGTGCCAGCAGCCAAGATGAAGAGGGTAGCACAGATACGCAGTATTTT
CASSQDEEGSTDTQYF
>TRBD1|TRBV7-8|many|TRBJ1-5
TGTGCCAGCAGCTCTACAACAGGGGATCAGCCCCAGCATTTT
CASSSTTGDQPQHF
>NA|TRBV20-1|many|TRBJ1-3
TGCAGTGCTAGACGGGGTTCGACAGCTGGAAACACCATATATTTT
CSARRGSTAGNTIYF
>NA|TRBV2|few|TRBJ1-5
TGTGCCAGCAAGGGTTTGGACATTCGTAGCAATCAGCCCCAGCATTTT
CASKGLDIRSNQPQHF
>NA|TRBV2|many|TRBJ1-4
TGTGCCAGCAAAGTCTCCCCTATGGGGGCGCATGAAAAACTGTTTTTT
CASKVSPMGAHEKLFF
>NA|TRBV4-2|few|TRBJ1-2
TGTGCCAGCAGCCAAGCGACAGGCCCCGCTTATGGCTACACCTTC
CASSQATGPAYGYTF
>TRBD2|TRBV20-1|many|TRBJ2-1
TGCAGTGCCCCGGGACTAGCGGGAGAGCACAATGAGCAGTTCTTC
CSAPGLAGEHNEQFF
>NA|TRBV7-8|NA|TRBJ2-2
TGTGCCAGCAGCTTATTCCAAAAAGGGGAGCTGTTTTTT
CASSLFQKGELFF
>NA|TRBV19|NA|TRBJ1-2
TGTGCCAGTAGTATGCCGGGGACCTGGGGCTATGGCTACACCTTC
CASSMPGTWGYGYTF
>NA|TRBV12-3/TRBV12-4|many|TRBJ1-5
TGTGCCAGCAGGAAGGACAGTTATAGCAATCAGCCCCAGCATTTT
CASRKDSYSNQPQHF
>TRBD1|TRBV12-3/TRBV12-4|many|TRBJ1-1
TGTGCCAGCAGTCCAAACAGGGGACTCAACACTGAAGCTTTCTTT
CASSPNRGLNTEAFF
>TRBD1|TRBV20-1|NA|TRBJ1-6
TGCAGTGCACGGGACAGTAATTCACCCCTCCACTTT
CSARDSNSPLHF
>NA|TRBV4-2|many|TRBJ1-1
TGTGCCAGCAGCCAAGAAGAGAGTTGGAACACTGAAGCTTTCTTT
CASSQEESWNTEAFF
>NA|TRBV2|many|TRBJ1-5
TGTGCCAGCAGTGAAGGGGCAGGGAGAGGTCAGCCCCAGCATTTT
CASSEGAGRGQPQHF
>NA|TRBV27|many|TRBJ2-3
TGTGCCAGCAGTAATAGCACAGATACGCAGTATTTT
CASSNSTDTQYF
>TRBD2|TRBV7-2|NA|TRBJ2-3
TGTGCCAGCAGCCGGGGTAGGCGGGGGGCTAGCACAGATACGCAGTATTTT
CASSRGRRGASTDTQYF
>NA|TRBV12-3/TRBV12-4|few|TRBJ2-4
TGTGCCAGCAGCCCTGAGGACCGGGGGGCCAAAAACATTCAGTACTTC
CASSPEDRGAKNIQYF
>TRBD1|TRBV2|many|TRBJ1-5
TGTGCCAGCGGGACAGGCAATCAGCCCCAGCATTTT
CASGTGNQPQHF
>NA|TRBV6-1|many|TRBJ1-1
TGTGCCAGCAGACAGGCGACTGAAGCTTTCTTT
CASRQATEAFF
>TRBD1|TRBV5-1|many|TRBJ1-6
TGCGCCAGCAGCCGACCCGGCACCGGGACAGGGACTTCACCCCTCCACTTT
CASSRPGTGTGTSPLHF
>TRBD1|TRBV11-2|many|TRBJ1-5
TGTGCCAGCAGCTTGACAGGGAAGAATCAGCCCCAGCATTTT
CASSLTGKNQPQHF
>NA|TRBV5-1|few|TRBJ2-2
TGCGCCAGCAGCTTGGACGCTACGTCGGGACGAGGCACCGGGGAGCTGTTTTTT
CASSLDATSGRGTGELFF
>NA|TRBV29-1|many|TRBJ2-2
TGCAGCGGAGGACGGCCCGACACCGGGGAGCTGTTTTTT
CSGGRPDTGELFF
>TRBD1|TRBV6-1|many|TRBJ2-7
TGTGCCAGCAGCCCCACGCCCAGGGGGGGACAGGGAACCTACGAGCAGTACTTC
CASSPTPRGGQGTYEQYF
>NA|TRBV7-2|many|TRBJ2-1
TGTGCCAGCACCCCCGGCTGGGGCGGTGAGCAGTTCTTC
CASTPGWGGEQFF
>TRBD1|TRBV19|few|TRBJ1-5
TGTGCCAGTAGTATTTTTGGACAGGGCAATCAGCCCCAGCATTTT
CASSIFGQGNQPQHF
>TRBD1|TRBV28|few|TRBJ1-1
TGTGCCAGCACCCAGGGGGACGGGAACACTGAAGCTTTCTTT
CASTQGDGNTEAFF
>NA|TRBV2|many|TRBJ1-1
TGTGCCACCCGGATGGGGAGGGGGAACACTGAAGCTTTCTTT
CATRMGRGNTEAFF
>NA|TRBV13|many|TRBJ2-1
TGTGCCAGCAGCTTAGGCCCCGGGAGTTCCCACAATGAGCAGTTCTTC
CASSLGPGSSHNEQFF
>NA|TRBV5-1|many|TRBJ2-5
TGCGCCAGCAGCTTGGCGGGGGACCAAGAGACCCAGTACTTC
CASSLAGDQETQYF
>NA|TRBV5-6|many|TRBJ2-5
TGTGCCAGCAGCTTGCTCTCGATAGGGGCCAGCGAGACCCAGTACTTC
CASSLLSIGASETQYF
>NA|TRBV2|many|TRBJ2-3
TGTGCCAGCAGTGAACTTGGTACGCAGTATTTT
CASSELGTQYF
>NA|TRBV3-1|many|TRBJ2-2
TGTGCCAGCAGCCAAACTCAAGGTTGGCTGTTTTTT
CASSQTQGWLFF
>TRBD1|TRBV6-1|once|TRBJ2-7
TGTGCCAGCAGATCGGGACAGGGAGCCTACGAGCAGTACTTC
CASRSGQGAYEQYF
>TRBD1|TRBV6-2/TRBV6-3|many|TRBJ2-7
TGTGCCAGCAGGGGGCAGGGGGACTACGAGCAGTACTTC
CASRGQGDYEQYF
>NA|TRBV6-2/TRBV6-3|few|TRBJ2-6
TGTGCCAGCAGTTACAGGGTTTCTGGGGCCAACGTCCTGACTTTC
CASSYRVSGANVLTF
>NA|TRBV18|NA|TRBJ1-2
TGTGCCAGCTCACCACAGGGGATCGGAGGGAGAAAACTTAACTATGGCTACACCTTC
CASSPQGIGGRKLNYGYTF
>TRBD1|TRBV7-2|many|TRBJ1-6
TGTGCCAGCAGCCCCGGGACAGGGGTACATTCACCCCTCCACTTT
CASSPGTGVHSPLHF